The T cell receptor beta chain under discussion was sequenced for a study of shared clonotypes between healthy human individuals (TCRdb year 2020). Study-wide context: The cohort comprised a couple of women and a few men aged 18 to 49 years. Different laboratories and diverse techniques were used to prepare libraries and sequence TCR repertoires, to increase sequencing depth and limit assay-specific biases. For each donor, CD4 naive and CD4 memory were each given three plates, CD8 naive was given two plates, and CD8 memory was given one plate. The study deeply sequenced blood TCR repertoires of several healthy adults to estimate repertoire size and the extent of clonotype sharing between individuals. Leukapheresis yielded between about 0.9 and 10 billion PBMCs per donor. Overall results and qualifications from the work: Pairwise subsampling led to the expectation that sequencing depth would affect the degree of clonotype sharing among donors. Because the study included a small number of donors, the genetic and exposure-history diversity represented was limited. Rarefaction of sorted-subset datasets indicated incomplete sequencing despite the large sequencing depth. Roughly 5.2% of naive CD4, around 4% of naive CD8, roughly 2.4% of memory CD4, and less than 0.45% of memory CD8 clonotypes were shared across four donors. Compared with non-shared clonotypes, clonotypes shared by all four sorted-subset donors had higher generation probabilities. Larger estimated clonotype richness was generally found for naive subsets than for memory subsets. Only blood was sampled, and tissue TCR repertoires likely differ from those in blood.

This clone was picked up one time. Its specific antigen is unknown. Base qualities are not at hand, and no much larger clone is one base apart. Using the deep immunoSEQ assay, TCR CDR3 regions were amplified from genomic DNA by multiplex PCR. Extracted genomic DNA from each cell subset was distributed evenly across all wells of several immunoSEQ 96-well plates, and each plate was treated as a replicate. For sorted subsets, about 210 ng of genomic DNA, equivalent to around 30,000 T cell genomes, went into each replicate PCR. Purified libraries were measured with a Qubit 3.0 fluorometer, size-checked on a Bioanalyzer 2100, and measured again with the KAPA Library Quantification kit. Every immunoSEQ 96-well plate was sequenced on a separate single-read 150-cycle Illumina NextSeq 550 flow cell. The original pipeline was this. The immunoSEQ output contained only junctional sequences without quality scores, so filtering could not match that applied to full-length reads. Sequences were annotated with PyIR, a Python wrapper for IgBLAST v1.9, using IMGT germline references to assign V/J genes and CDR3. Any read was removed if the V/J assignment was weak (E-value above 1e-6), the CDR3 was missing, or the read contained stop codons, out-of-frame junctions, or ambiguous translated residues. V3J clonotypes were defined by identical inferred V gene, J gene, and CDR3 amino acid sequence. To compute the percentage overlap between repertoires, the number of shared unique clonotypes was divided by the size of the smaller repertoire. Repertoire richness was assessed with RTK rarefaction, the Chao1 estimator, and Recon v2.1 estimates of unobserved clonotypes. For all TCRbeta clonotypes obtained by the gDNA method from a few donors, generation probabilities were computed with OLGA. TCRdb took this table from immuneACCESS and kept in-frame rearrangements with V and J called. Such tables lack part of the clones; where checked against another copy, unresolved V genes explain under half of the gap, and the rest is unexplained. The V and J calls and clone size are taken from that table; D and trimming were inferred from the DNA. This sample lists about 2.1 million clones; 80% to 95% were detected once. Around 1.8% of the sample goes to the ten largest clones.

Trimming at the junction amounts to 7 bases on V and 6 bases on J, and the germline ends lie 10 bases apart. According to the germline V gene, CDR1 reads SGDLS and CDR2 reads YYNGEE. The CDR3 starts with the cysteine, ends with the phenylalanine, and has 12 residues. Of all the DNA, just the CDR3 is kept, 36 bases in frame from base 1. CD8 naive samples were obtained by positive selection for CCR7 among CD45RO-negative cells, yielding a CD45RA+CCR7+ population from which TemRA cells were excluded. The donors were healthy, HIV-negative adults who had no recently reported acute infections or vaccinations. Only Caucasian adults living in Nashville, Tennessee, USA were represented among the donors. Blood was obtained by leukapheresis, after which PBMCs were separated by Ficoll-Histopaque density gradient centrifugation and cryopreserved in liquid nitrogen vapor phase. Analytical flow cytometry was used to check the purity and quantity of every magnetically sorted T cell population. Each sorted fraction had its genomic DNA isolated and then quantified by UV absorbance on a Nanodrop 2000c.

The TCR sequence derives from a man younger than 30 in good health. Some clones in this sample may be carry-over from other donors' samples. The V and J segments used are TRBV9 and TRBJ1-4; TRBD1 is perhaps the D gene, given 6 matching bases. The sequencing input was naive CD8+ T cells from PBMCs. The intended sense of this specimen's cell subset or site label: CD45RA+CCR7+. The sequenced DNA: TGTGCCAGCGGGGGGGCGGATGAAAAACTGTTTTTT. Its product reads: CASGGADEKLFF. The full variable domain, completed from the reference TRBV9 and TRBJ1-4 proteins outside the CDR3, reads DSGVTQTPKHLITATGQRVTLRCSPRSGDLSVYWYQQSLDQGLQFLIQYYNGEERAKGNILERFSAQQFPDLHSELNLSSLELGDSALYFCASGGADEKLFFGSGTQLSVL.